These T cell receptor beta chains were read from a single sample in a study of control samples from healthy donors and cancer patients. Some clones are missing from TCRdb's copy, which holds only in-frame ones; the method was immunoSEQ multiplex PCR. The table lists roughly 150,000 clones, over 85% of them singletons, with about 5.8% in the top ten. Sequences were obtained from blood. The origin of the receptors is a man younger than 30 in good health. CDR3s include the opening cysteine and the closing phenylalanine or tryptophan. D genes are given only for firm matches. Clone size appears in some rows only: once, few, many, or a class for an expanded clone.

d_call	clone_size	v_call	j_call	cdr3_nt	cdr3_aa
TRBD2	.	TRBV28	TRBJ2-7	TGTGCCAGCAGTTCATTCGCAAGTAGCGGGATAGTCTACGAGCAGTACTTC	CASSSFASSGIVYEQYF
.	.	TRBV7-9	TRBJ1-2	TGTGCCAGCAGCCTCCGACCGGGGGAAGGTGGCTACACCTTC	CASSLRPGEGGYTF
.	once	TRBV30	TRBJ2-7	TGTGCCGGCTACGAGGTCGGCTCCATAAAACCCTACGAGCAGTACTTC	CAGYEVGSIKPYEQYF
TRBD1	.	TRBV29-1	TRBJ1-6	TGCAGCGTAGGACAGGGGGACTCACCCCTCCACTTT	CSVGQGDSPLHF
TRBD1	.	TRBV5-1	TRBJ2-2	TGCGCCAGCAGCTTGTGGGGACAGGGGGCGAACACCGGGGAGCTGTTTTTT	CASSLWGQGANTGELFF
.	.	TRBV27	TRBJ2-3	TGTGCCAGCAGTTTAACCAGGCAGACAGATACGCAGTATTTT	CASSLTRQTDTQYF
TRBD1	few	TRBV3-1/TRBV3-2	TRBJ1-5	TGTGCCAGCAGCCAAGATGGACAGGGGGTTTATCAGCCCCAGCATTTT	CASSQDGQGVYQPQHF
.	.	TRBV6-2/TRBV6-3	TRBJ1-2	TGTGCCAGCAGTTACGTCGGTGAAGGCTACACCTTC	CASSYVGEGYTF
TRBD1	.	TRBV5-4	TRBJ1-2	TGTGCCAGCAGCTCGGGCGACAGGGGGGCCCTTGGCTACACCTTC	CASSSGDRGALGYTF
.	.	TRBV5-1	TRBJ1-1	TGCGCCAGCAGCTTGGAAGGGGTTGAAGCTTTCTTT	CASSLEGVEAFF
TRBD2	.	TRBV4-1	TRBJ2-1	TGCGCCAGCAGTCCCTCCCGGACTAGCGGGGGGGCCGCCTTTGAGCAGTTCTTC	CASSPSRTSGGAAFEQFF
TRBD1	.	TRBV19	TRBJ2-7	TGTGCCAGTAGTTATGATTACAGGGGCTACGAGCAGTACTTC	CASSYDYRGYEQYF
.	.	TRBV5-6	TRBJ2-7	TGTGCCAGCAGCCAAACTGGGGGCTACGAGCAGTACTTC	CASSQTGGYEQYF
.	.	TRBV19	TRBJ1-2	TGTGCCAGTAGTTCCCCATCGGTGTCGAATTATGGCTACACCTTC	CASSSPSVSNYGYTF
TRBD1	.	TRBV6-5	TRBJ1-1	TGTGCCAGCAGTTACGGGAACAGGGGCCGAACTGAAGCTTTCTTT	CASSYGNRGRTEAFF
TRBD1	.	TRBV2	TRBJ2-2	TGTGCCAGCAGTGAGGACAGGGGTCGGGACACCGGGGAGCTGTTTTTT	CASSEDRGRDTGELFF
.	.	TRBV4-1	TRBJ1-1	TGCGCCAGCAGCCAAGGTAGCGGGGAAGTTGAAGCTTTCTTT	CASSQGSGEVEAFF